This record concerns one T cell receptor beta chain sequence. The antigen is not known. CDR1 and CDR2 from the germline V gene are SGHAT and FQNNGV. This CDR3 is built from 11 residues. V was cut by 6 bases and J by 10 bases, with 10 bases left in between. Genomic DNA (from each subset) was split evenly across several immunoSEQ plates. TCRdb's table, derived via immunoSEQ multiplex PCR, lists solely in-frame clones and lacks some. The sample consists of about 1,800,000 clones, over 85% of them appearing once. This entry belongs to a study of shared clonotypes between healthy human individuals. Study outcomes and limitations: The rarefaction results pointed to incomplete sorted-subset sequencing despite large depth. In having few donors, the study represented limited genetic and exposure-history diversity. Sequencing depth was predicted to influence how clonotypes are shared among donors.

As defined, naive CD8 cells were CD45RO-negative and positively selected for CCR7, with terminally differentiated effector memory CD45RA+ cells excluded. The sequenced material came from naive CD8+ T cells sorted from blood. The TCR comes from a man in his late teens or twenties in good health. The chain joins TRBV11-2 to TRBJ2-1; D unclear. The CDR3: CASSLVQEQFF. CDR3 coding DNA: TGTGCCAGCAGTCTAGTCCAGGAGCAGTTCTTC.